The sequence of this T cell receptor beta chain was determined in a study of cytomegalovirus exposure and HLA in healthy donors. On the study more broadly: The roughly 130 validation repertoires were reported in a later analysis to have been generated on the same platform as the roughly 720 first-cohort repertoires.

Separate from the roughly 710-subject first cohort, the roughly 130-subject validation cohort was the one that the donors belonged to. General study findings and limits: Researchers reported that a few CMV-associated chains were confirmed in vitro as CMV antigen-specific. TCR beta chains numbering 164 were designated cytomegalovirus-associated.

The table came from immunoSEQ multiplex PCR; TCRdb's copy has only in-frame clones and leaves some out. The table has fewer than 250,000 clones, 86% seen once. Turning to this clone: What it binds is unknown.

CDR3 size: 13 residues. Germline V gives CDR1 MNHNS, CDR2 SASEGT. V dropped 2 bases and J dropped 4 bases, with 9 bases sitting between them. The chain has TRBV6-1 and TRBJ2-7; D unclear. This receptor was identified in a woman aged 18-30 years in good health and CMV-seronegative. Sequencing used PBMCs. This CDR3 is CASSERGLYEQYF. Here the CDR3 DNA reads TGTGCCAGCAGTGAACGCGGCCTTTACGAGCAGTACTTC.